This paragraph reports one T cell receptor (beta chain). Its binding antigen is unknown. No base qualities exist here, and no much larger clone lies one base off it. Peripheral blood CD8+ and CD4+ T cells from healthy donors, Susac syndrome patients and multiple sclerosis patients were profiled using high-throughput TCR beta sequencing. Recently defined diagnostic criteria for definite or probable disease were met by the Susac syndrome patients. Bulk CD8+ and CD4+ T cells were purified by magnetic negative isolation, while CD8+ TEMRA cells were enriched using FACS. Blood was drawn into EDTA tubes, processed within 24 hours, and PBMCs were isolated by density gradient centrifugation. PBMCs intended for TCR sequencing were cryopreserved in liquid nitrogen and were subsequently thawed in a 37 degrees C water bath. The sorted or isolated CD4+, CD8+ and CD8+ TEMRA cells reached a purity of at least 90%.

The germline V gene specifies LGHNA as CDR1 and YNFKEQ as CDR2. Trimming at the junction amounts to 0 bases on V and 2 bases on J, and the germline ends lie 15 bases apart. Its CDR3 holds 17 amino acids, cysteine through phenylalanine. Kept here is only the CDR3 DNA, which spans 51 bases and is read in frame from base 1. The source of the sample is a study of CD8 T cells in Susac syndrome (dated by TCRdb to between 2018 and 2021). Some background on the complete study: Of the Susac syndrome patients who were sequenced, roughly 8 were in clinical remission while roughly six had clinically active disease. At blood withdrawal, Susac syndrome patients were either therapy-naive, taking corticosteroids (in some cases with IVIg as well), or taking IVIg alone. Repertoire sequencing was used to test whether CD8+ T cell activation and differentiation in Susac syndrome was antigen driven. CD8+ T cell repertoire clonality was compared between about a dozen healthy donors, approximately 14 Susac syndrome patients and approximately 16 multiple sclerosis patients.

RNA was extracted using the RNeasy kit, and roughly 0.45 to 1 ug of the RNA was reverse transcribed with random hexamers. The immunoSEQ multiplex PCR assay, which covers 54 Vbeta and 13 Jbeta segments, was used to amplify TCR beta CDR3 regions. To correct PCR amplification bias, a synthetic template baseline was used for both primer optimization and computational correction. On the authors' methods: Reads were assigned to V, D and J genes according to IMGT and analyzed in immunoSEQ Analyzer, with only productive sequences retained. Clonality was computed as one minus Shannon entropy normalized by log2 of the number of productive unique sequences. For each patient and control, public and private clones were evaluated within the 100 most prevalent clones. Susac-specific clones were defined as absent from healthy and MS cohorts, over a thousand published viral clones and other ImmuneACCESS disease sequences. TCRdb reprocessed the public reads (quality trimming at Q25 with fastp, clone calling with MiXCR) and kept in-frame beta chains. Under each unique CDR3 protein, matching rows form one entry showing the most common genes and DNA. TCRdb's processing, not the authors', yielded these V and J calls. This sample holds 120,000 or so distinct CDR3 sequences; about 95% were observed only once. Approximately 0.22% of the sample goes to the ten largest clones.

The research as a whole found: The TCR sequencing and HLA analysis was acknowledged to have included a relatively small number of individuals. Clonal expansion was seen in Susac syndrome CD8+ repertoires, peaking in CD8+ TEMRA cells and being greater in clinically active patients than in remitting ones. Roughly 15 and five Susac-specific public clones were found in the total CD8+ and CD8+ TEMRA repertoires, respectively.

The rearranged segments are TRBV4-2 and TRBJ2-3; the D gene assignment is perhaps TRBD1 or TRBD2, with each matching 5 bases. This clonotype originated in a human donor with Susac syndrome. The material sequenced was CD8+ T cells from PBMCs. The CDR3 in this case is CASSQDEGQALTDTQYF. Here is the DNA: TGTGCCAGCAGCCAAGATGAGGGGCAGGCCCTCACAGATACGCAGTATTTT.